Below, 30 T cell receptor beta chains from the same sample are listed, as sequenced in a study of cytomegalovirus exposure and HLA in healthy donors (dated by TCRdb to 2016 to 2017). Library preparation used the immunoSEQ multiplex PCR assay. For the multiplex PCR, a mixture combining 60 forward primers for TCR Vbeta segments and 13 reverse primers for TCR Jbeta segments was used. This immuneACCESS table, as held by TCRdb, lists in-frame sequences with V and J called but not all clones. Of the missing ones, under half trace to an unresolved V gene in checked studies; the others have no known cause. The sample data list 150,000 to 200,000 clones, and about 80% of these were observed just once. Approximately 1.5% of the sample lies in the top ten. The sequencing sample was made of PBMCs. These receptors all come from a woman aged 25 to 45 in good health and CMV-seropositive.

For the CDR3, the DNA is TGTGCCAGCAGCTTAACAGTCTCCAATGAGCAGTTCTTC. As protein: CASSLTVSNEQFF. J is TRBJ2-1 and V is TRBV7-9; D not certain. Trimming removed 2 bases at V and 6 bases at J, with 8 bases between. The CDR3 extends over 13 amino acids. Germline CDR1 is SEHNR and CDR2 is FQNEAQ (reference sequence).

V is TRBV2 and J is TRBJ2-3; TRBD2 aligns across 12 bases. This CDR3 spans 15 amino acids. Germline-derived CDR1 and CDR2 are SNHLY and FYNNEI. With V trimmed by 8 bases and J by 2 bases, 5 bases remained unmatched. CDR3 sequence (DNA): TGTGCCAGCGTTCGGACTAGCGGGATCACAGATACGCAGTATTTT. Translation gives CASVRTSGITDTQYF.

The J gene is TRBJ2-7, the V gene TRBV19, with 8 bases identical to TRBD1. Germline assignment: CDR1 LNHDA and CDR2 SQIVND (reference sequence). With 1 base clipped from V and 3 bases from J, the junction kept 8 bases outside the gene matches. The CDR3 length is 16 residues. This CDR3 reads CASSIAPTGAFYEQYF. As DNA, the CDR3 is TGTGCCAGTAGTATAGCGCCGACAGGGGCGTTCTACGAGCAGTACTTC.

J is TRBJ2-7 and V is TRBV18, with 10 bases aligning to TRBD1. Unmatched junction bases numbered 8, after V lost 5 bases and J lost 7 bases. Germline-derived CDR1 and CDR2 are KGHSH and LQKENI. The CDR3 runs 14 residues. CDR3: CASSTGTGVLEQYF. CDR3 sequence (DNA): TGTGCCAGCTCAACCGGGACAGGGGTTTTAGAGCAGTACTTC. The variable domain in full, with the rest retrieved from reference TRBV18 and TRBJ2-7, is NAGVMQNPRHLVRRRGQEARLRCSPMKGHSHVYWYRQLPEEGLKFMVYLQKENIIDESGMPKERFSAEFPKEGPSILRIQQVVRGDSAAYFCASSTGTGVLEQYFGPGTRLTVT.

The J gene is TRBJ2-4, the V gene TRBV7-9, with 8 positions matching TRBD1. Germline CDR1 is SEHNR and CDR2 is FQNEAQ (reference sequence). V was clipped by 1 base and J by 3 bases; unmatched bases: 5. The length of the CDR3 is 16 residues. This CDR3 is CASSLEDRVGKNIQYF. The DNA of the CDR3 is TGTGCCAGCAGCTTAGAGGACAGGGTTGGCAAAAACATTCAGTACTTC.

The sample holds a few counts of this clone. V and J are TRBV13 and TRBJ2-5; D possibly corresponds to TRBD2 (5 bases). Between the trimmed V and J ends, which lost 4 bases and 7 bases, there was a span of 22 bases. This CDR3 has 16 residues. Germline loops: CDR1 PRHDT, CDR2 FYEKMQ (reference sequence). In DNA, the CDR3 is TGTGCCAGCAGCTCTTCTCATGGACTGTCAATAGGGACCCAGTACTTC. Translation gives CASSSSHGLSIGTQYF.

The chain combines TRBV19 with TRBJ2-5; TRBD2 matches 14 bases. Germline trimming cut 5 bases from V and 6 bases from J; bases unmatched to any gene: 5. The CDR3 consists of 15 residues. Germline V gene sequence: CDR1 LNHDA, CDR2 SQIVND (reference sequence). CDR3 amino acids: CASSAGTSGSKTQYF. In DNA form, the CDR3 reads TGTGCCAGTAGTGCTGGGACTAGCGGGAGTAAGACCCAGTACTTC.

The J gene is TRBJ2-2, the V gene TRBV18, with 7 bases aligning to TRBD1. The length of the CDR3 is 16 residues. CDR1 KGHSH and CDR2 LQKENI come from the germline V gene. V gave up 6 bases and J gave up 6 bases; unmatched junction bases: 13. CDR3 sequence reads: CASSPQTGLLAGELFF. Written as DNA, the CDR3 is TGTGCCAGCTCGCCCCAGACAGGGCTTTTGGCCGGGGAGCTGTTTTTT.

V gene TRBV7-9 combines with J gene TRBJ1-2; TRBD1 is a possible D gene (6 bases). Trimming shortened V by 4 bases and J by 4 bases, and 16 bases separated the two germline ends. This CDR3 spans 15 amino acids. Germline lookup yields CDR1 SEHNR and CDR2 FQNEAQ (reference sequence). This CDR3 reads CASSSPTGRGYGYTF. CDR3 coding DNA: TGTGCCAGCAGCTCCCCAACAGGGAGGGGCTATGGCTACACCTTC.

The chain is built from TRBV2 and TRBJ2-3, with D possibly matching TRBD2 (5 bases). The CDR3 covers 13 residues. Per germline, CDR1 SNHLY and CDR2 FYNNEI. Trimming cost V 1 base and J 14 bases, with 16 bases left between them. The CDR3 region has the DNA TGTGCCAGCAGTGAAGGGGCTAGCCTAGCAGGGTATTTT. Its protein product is CASSEGASLAGYF.

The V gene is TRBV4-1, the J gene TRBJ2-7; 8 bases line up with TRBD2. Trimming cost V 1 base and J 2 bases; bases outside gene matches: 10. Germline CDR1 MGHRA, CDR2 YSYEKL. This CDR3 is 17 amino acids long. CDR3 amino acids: CASSQVDLAGAAYEQYF. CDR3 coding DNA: TGCGCCAGCAGCCAAGTCGATCTAGCGGGTGCCGCCTACGAGCAGTACTTC.

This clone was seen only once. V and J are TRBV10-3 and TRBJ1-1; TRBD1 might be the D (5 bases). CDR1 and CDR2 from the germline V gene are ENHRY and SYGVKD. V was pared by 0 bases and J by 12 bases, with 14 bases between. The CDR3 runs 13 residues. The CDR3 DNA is TGTGCCATCAGTGAGTCGACCGGAGGGACGTCTTTCTTT. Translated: CAISESTGGTSFF.

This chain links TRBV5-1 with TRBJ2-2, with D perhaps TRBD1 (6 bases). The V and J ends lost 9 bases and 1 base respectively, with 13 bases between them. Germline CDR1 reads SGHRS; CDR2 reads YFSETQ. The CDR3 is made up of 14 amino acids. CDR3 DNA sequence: TGCGCCAAAACCGGGGACAAGAACACCGGGGAGCTGTTTTTT. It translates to CAKTGDKNTGELFF. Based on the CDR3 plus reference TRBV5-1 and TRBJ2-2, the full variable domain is KAGVTQTPRYLIKTRGQQVTLSCSPISGHRSVSWYQQTPGQGLQFLFEYFSETQRNKGNFPGRFSGRQFSNSRSEMNVSTLELGDSALYLCAKTGDKNTGELFFGEGSRLTVL.

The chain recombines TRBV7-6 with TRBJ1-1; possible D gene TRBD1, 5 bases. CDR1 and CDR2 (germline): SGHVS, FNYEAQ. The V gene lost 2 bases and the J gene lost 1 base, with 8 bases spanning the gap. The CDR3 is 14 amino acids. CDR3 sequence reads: CASSLIGGNTEAFF. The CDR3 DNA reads TGTGCCAGCAGCTTAATCGGGGGGAACACTGAAGCTTTCTTT.

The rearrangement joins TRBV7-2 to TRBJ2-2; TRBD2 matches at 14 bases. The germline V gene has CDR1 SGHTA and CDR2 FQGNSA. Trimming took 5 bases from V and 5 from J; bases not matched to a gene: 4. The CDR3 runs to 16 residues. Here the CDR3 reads CASSPRTSGRTGELFF. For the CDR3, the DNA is TGTGCCAGCAGCCCCCGGACTAGCGGGAGGACCGGGGAGCTGTTTTTT.

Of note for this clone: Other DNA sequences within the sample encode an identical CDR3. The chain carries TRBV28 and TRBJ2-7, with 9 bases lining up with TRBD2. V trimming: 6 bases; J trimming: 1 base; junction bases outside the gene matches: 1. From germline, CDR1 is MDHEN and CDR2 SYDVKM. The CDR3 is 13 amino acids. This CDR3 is CASSLAGSYEQYF. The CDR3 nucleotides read TGTGCCAGCAGCCTAGCGGGATCCTACGAGCAGTACTTC. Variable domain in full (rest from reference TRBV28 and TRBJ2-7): DVKVTQSSRYLVKRTGEKVFLECVQDMDHENMFWYRQDPGLGLRLIYFSYDVKMKEKGDIPEGYSVSREKKERFSLILESASTNQTSMYLCASSLAGSYEQYFGPGTRLTVT.

DNA of the CDR3: TGTGCCTGGAGTGTAGGGGGAACGTCCAGCAATCAGCCCCAGCATTTT. Translating gives CAWSVGGTSSNQPQHF. The genes are TRBV30 and TRBJ1-5; D perhaps matches TRBD1 (6 bases). The CDR3 contains 16 residues. CDR1 is GTSNPN, CDR2 SVGIG, per germline (reference sequence). V was trimmed by 0 bases and J by 1 base, leaving 13 bases between them.

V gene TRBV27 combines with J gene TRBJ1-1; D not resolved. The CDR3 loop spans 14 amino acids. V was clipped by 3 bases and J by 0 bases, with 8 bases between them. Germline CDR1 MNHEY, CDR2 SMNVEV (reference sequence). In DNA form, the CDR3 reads TGTGCCAGCAGTTTTTCCTCCGTGAACACTGAAGCTTTCTTT. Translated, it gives CASSFSSVNTEAFF.

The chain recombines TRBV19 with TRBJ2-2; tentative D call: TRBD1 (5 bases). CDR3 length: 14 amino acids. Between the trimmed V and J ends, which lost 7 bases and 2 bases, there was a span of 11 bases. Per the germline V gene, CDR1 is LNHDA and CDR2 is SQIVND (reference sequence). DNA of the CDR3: TGTGCCAGTAAACAACAGGATAACACCGGGGAGCTGTTTTTT. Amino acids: CASKQQDNTGELFF.

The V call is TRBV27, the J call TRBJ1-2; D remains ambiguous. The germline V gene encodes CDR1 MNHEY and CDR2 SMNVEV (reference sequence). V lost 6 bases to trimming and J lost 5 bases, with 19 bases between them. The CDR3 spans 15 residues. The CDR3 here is CASSLGGNGVYGYTF. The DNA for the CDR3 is TGTGCCAGCAGCCTAGGAGGGAACGGGGTTTATGGCTACACCTTC.

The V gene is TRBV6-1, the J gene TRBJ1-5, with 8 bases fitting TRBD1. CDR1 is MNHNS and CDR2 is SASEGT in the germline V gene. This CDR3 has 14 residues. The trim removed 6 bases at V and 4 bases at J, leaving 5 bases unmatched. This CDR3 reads CASRDRGTNQPQHF. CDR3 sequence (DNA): TGTGCCAGCAGAGACAGGGGCACGAATCAGCCCCAGCATTTT.

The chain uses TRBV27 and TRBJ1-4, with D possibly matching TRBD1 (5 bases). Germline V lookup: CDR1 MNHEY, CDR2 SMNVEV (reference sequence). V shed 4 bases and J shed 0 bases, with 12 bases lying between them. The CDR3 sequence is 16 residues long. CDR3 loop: CASSSAAGPTNEKLFF. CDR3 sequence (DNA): TGTGCCAGCAGTTCCGCCGCGGGGCCAACTAATGAAAAACTGTTTTTT.

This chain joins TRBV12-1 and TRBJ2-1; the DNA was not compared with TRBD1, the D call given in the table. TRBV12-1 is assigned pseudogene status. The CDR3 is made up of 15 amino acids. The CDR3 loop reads CASSFVKGAKNEQFF. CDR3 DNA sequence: TGTGCCAGCAGCTTTGTAAAGGGGGCGAAGAATGAGCAGTTCTTC.

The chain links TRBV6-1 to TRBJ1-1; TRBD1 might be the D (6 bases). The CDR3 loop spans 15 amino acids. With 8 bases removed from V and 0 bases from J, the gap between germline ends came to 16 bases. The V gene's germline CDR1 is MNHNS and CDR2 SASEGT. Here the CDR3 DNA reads TGTGCCAGCGGGAAGGGGGTTTTGATGAACACTGAAGCTTTCTTT. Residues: CASGKGVLMNTEAFF.

The CDR3 coding sequence is TGTGCCAGCTCACCAGAATTATTCAGGACAAGTACCTTAGCCAAAAACATTCAGTACTTC. Protein sequence: CASSPELFRTSTLAKNIQYF. J is TRBJ2-4 and V is TRBV18, with a possible D match to TRBD1 (5 bases). The V gene's germline CDR1 is KGHSH and CDR2 LQKENI. Trimming pared 2 bases from V and 0 bases from J, leaving 23 bases between. This CDR3 has 20 residues.

The CDR3 spells CASSVSDRGGTDTQYF. For the CDR3, the DNA is TGTGCCAGCAGCGTTTCGGACAGGGGAGGAACAGATACGCAGTATTTT. V usage is TRBV9 and J usage is TRBJ2-3, with 9 positions matching TRBD1. CDR1 and CDR2 (germline): SGDLS, YYNGEE. Trimming cost V 2 bases and J 3 bases; bases outside gene matches: 7. The CDR3 runs 16 residues.

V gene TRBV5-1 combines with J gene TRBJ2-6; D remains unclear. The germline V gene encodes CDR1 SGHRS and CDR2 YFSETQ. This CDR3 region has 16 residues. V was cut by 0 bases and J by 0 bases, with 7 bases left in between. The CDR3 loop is CASSLARLSGANVLTF. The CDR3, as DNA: TGCGCCAGCAGCTTGGCTCGACTCTCTGGGGCCAACGTCCTGACTTTC.

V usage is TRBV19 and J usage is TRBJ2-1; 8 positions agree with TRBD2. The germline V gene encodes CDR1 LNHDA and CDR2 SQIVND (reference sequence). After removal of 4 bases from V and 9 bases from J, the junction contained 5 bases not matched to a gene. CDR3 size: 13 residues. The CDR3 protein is CASSTGLAPEQFF. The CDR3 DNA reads TGTGCCAGTAGTACAGGACTAGCTCCTGAGCAGTTCTTC. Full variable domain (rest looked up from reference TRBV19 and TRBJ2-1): DGGITQSPKYLFRKEGQNVTLSCEQNLNHDAMYWYRQDPGQGLRLIYYSQIVNDFQKGDIAEGYSVSREKKESFPLTVTSAQKNPTAFYLCASSTGLAPEQFFGPGTRLTVL.

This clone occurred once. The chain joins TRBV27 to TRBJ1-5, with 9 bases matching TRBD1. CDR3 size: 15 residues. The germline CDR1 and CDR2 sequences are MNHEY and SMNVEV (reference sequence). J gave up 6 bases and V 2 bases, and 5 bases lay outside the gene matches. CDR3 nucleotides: TGTGCCAGCAGTTTAGGCACAGGGGGCTCTCAGCCCCAGCATTTT. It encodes CASSLGTGGSQPQHF.

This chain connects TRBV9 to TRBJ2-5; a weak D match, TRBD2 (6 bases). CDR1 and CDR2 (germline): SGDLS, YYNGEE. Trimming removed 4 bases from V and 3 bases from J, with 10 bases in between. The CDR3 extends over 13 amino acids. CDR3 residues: CASSLGGEETQYF. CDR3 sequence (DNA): TGTGCCAGCAGCCTCGGCGGGGAAGAGACCCAGTACTTC.